This T cell receptor (beta chain) was profiled in a study of OX40 agonist ivuxolimab in advanced cancers. Study details: It was permissible to have had prior anti-PD-1, anti-PD-L1 or anti-CTLA-4 therapy, and around 41% had some. Study-level results: CD8+ T cells averaged more expanded clones than CD4+.

Points on this clone: No antigen is known for it.

Some clones are missing from TCRdb's copy, which holds only in-frame ones; the method was immunoSEQ multiplex PCR. The sample lists 65,000 to 75,000 clones, more than 75% occurring once. This clonotype was sampled from an adult with an advanced solid tumor such as melanoma, head and neck, liver or kidney cancer. The material sequenced was CD4+ or CD8+ T cells sorted from blood, taken in a trial of the OX40 agonist ivuxolimab.

The CDR3 is CASSRLGGGGAAETQYF. The CDR3 DNA is TGCGCCAGCAGCCGATTGGGTGGCGGGGGGGCCGCCGAGACCCAGTACTTC. The chain links TRBV5-1 to TRBJ2-5, with 9 bases matching TRBD2. This CDR3 contains 17 residues. Looked up from germline, CDR1 is SGHRS and CDR2 is YFSETQ. V was clipped by 4 bases and J by 5 bases; unmatched bases: 15.